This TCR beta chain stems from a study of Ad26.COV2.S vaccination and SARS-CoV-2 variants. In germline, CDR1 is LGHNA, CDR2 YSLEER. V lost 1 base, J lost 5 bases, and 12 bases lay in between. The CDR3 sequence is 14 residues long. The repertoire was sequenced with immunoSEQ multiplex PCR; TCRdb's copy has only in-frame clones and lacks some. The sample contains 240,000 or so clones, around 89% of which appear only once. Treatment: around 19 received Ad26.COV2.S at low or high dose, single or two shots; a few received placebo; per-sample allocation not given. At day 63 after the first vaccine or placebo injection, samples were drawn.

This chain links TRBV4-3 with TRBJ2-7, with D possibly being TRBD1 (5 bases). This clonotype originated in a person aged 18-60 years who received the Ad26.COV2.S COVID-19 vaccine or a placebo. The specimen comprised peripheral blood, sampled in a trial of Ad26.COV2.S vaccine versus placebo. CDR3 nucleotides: TGCGCCAGCAGCCAAGCTTTGGGGCTGGACGAGCAGTACTTC. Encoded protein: CASSQALGLDEQYF.